The sequence of this T cell receptor (beta chain) was determined in a study of T cell responses to AZD1222 COVID-19 vaccine. V was trimmed by 7 bases and J by 6 bases, leaving 21 bases between them. CDR1 and CDR2 (germline): LNHDA, SQIVND (reference sequence). The CDR3 spans 15 residues. Method: immunoSEQ multiplex PCR; TCRdb's copy keeps in-frame clones and lacks some. Of more than 250,000 clones listed, 85% to 95% were seen once; the top ten hold around 0.58%. The material sequenced was peripheral blood, taken on day 0 of AZD1222 vaccination. The chain combines TRBV19 with TRBJ1-2; tentatively, D is TRBD1 (6 bases). This receptor was taken from an adult in good health. The CDR3 DNA sequence: TGTGCCAGTACCTTCTTCGTCGGGACAACTGATGGCTACACCTTC. This translates into CASTFFVGTTDGYTF.